A single sample gave rise to the 7 T cell receptor beta chains below, sequenced in a study of blood T cells in healthy people across ages (dated by TCRdb to between 2015 and 2017). The library came from 5' RACE. Sequencing was performed on an Illumina HiSeq 2500. A second PCR of roughly 7 to 11 cycles was performed with a sample-barcoded 5' primer and a J-beta primer mix. Starting from the raw public reads, TCRdb applied fastp trimming at Q25, assembled clones with MiXCR and retained in-frame beta chains. Rows merge per CDR3 protein into single entries with the most common DNA and genes. For this sample the table gives 650,000 to 1,000,000 distinct CDR3 sequences, of which around half were detected only once. The ten largest clonotypes hold roughly 20% of the sample. What was sequenced was blood. Receptors originate from a man aged 80 or over in good health.

In this sample, this clonotype turned up many times. This chain links TRBV10-3 with TRBJ2-1; 10 bases align to TRBD2. This CDR3 is 15 amino acids long. V lost 3 bases, J lost 9 bases, and 8 bases stayed unmatched. Germline loops: CDR1 ENHRY, CDR2 SYGVKD. The chain's CDR3 is CAISESLAGMGEQFF. CDR3 coding DNA: TGTGCCATCAGTGAATCACTAGCGGGAATGGGTGAGCAGTTCTTC.

The chain has TRBV6-6 and TRBJ2-1; possible D gene TRBD1, 5 bases. Germline V gene lookup returns CDR1 MNHNY and CDR2 SVGAGI (reference sequence). Trimming took off 5 bases at V and 5 bases at J, with 16 bases between the two ends. The CDR3 extends over 15 amino acids. In DNA, the CDR3 is TGTGCCAGCAGTGGACACTGTACGACTGACAATGAGCAGTTCTTC. It specifies CASSGHCTTDNEQFF.

This clonotype was detected only a few times. The junction departs from germline at one end; a sequencing error may be responsible. The genes are TRBV10-3 and TRBJ1-2, with 7 bases identical to TRBD1. Germline V gene data show CDR1 as ENHRY and CDR2 as SYGVKD. This CDR3 is 11 amino acids long. The CDR3, as DNA: TGTGCCATCGGGACAGCCTATGACTACACCTTC. It specifies CAIGTAYDYTF.

This sequence joins TRBV5-1 and TRBJ2-1, with 10 bases identical to TRBD2. The CDR3 spans 18 residues. Trimming cost V 4 bases and J 0 bases; bases outside gene matches: 10. Germline V gene sequence: CDR1 SGHRS, CDR2 YFSETQ. CDR3 amino acids: CASSVRLAGGSSYNEQFF. In nucleotides, the CDR3 is TGCGCCAGCAGCGTTAGACTAGCGGGTGGGAGCTCCTACAATGAGCAGTTCTTC.

This clonotype was detected only a few times. J is TRBJ2-5 and V is TRBV7-2; possibly TRBD1 for D (5 bases). Germline CDR1 SGHTA, CDR2 FQGNSA. This CDR3 spans 13 amino acids. Trimming pared 5 bases from V and 5 bases from J, leaving 12 bases between. CDR3: CASSRTNRETQYF. The CDR3 bases are TGTGCCAGCAGCCGGACCAACAGGGAGACCCAGTACTTC.

The rearrangement links TRBV10-3 to TRBJ1-5, with TRBD1 matching over 10 bases. Trimming removed 2 bases from V and 5 bases from J; junction bases left unmatched: 0. Germline CDR1 and CDR2: ENHRY and SYGVKD. The CDR3 has 14 residues. CDR3 protein: CAISEGTGDQPQHF. The CDR3 nucleotides are TGTGCCATCAGTGAGGGGACAGGGGATCAGCCCCAGCATTTT.

This clonotype appeared a few times. This chain joins TRBV29-1 and TRBJ2-3, with TRBD2 matching 10 bases. The CDR3 length is 16 residues. CDR1 SQVTM and CDR2 ANQGSEA come from the germline V gene. This chain's CDR3 is CSASGASGSLTDTQYF. The CDR3 DNA reads as TGCAGTGCCTCGGGCGCTAGCGGGAGTCTCACAGATACGCAGTATTTT.